Listed below are T cell receptor beta chains from one sample, sequenced in a study of T cell responses to AZD1222 COVID-19 vaccine. Sequencing used immunoSEQ multiplex PCR; TCRdb keeps in-frame clones, though not all of them. In the table there are 100,000 to 150,000 clones, more than 75% of which are singletons. The source material was peripheral blood, sampled on day 0 of AZD1222 vaccination. These receptors originate from an adult in good health. CDR3s include the opening cysteine and the closing phenylalanine or tryptophan. The D gene is left open where the match is weak. Only some rows state a clone size, as once, few, many or a class for expanded clones.

j_call v_call d_call clone_size cdr3_aa cdr3_nt
TRBJ1-4 TRBV28 TRBD1 - CASSSSGGLRLGEKLFF TGTGCCAGCAGTTCCTCAGGGGGCCTTAGGCTCGGTGAAAAACTGTTTTTT
TRBJ1-1 TRBV7-9 - - CASSLVGGPTEAFF TGTGCCAGCAGCTTAGTGGGTGGGCCAACTGAAGCTTTCTTT
TRBJ2-3 TRBV19 - - CASSMRQTDTQYF TGTGCCAGTAGTATGCGACAGACAGATACGCAGTATTTT
TRBJ1-1 TRBV9 - - CASSYQTGNTEAFF TGTGCCAGCAGCTACCAGACAGGGAACACTGAAGCTTTCTTT
TRBJ1-1 TRBV10-2 - few CASTPEAIPAFF TGCGCCAGCACTCCCGAGGCTATCCCAGCTTTCTTT
TRBJ1-2 TRBV20-1 - few CSASREGAGYTF TGCAGTGCTAGTAGGGAAGGAGCTGGCTACACCTTC
TRBJ1-5 TRBV18 TRBD1 - CASSPVTGVGNQPQHF TGTGCCAGCTCACCGGTGACAGGGGTCGGCAATCAGCCCCAGCATTTT
TRBJ2-5 TRBV7-9 - - CASSLGPGETQYF TGTGCCAGCAGCTTAGGGCCAGGAGAGACCCAGTACTTC
TRBJ1-5 TRBV7-2 - - CASSLGSQPQHF TGTGCCAGCAGCTTAGGTTCCCAGCCCCAGCATTTT
TRBJ2-1 TRBV19 - once CASSPYPQRSSYNEQFF TGTGCCAGTAGTCCTTACCCCCAGCGGAGCTCCTACAATGAGCAGTTCTTC
TRBJ2-5 TRBV28 - - CASTEMGETQYF TGTGCCAGCACGGAGATGGGGGAGACCCAGTACTTC
TRBJ1-2 TRBV7-3 TRBD1 - CASSPTGGSYGYTF TGTGCCAGCAGCCCGACAGGGGGTAGCTATGGCTACACCTTC
TRBJ2-7 TRBV9 - - CASSPQTETYEQYF TGTGCCAGCAGCCCCCAAACAGAGACCTACGAGCAGTACTTC
TRBJ1-2 TRBV3-1/TRBV3-2 TRBD1 - CASSPGGYGYTF TGTGCCAGCAGCCCAGGGGGCTATGGCTACACCTTC
TRBJ2-2 TRBV2 - - CATPFGEVPFTQKSKSTGELFF TGTGCCACCCCGTTCGGTGAGGTACCATTTACCCAAAAGTCCAAATCTACCGGGGAGCTGTTTTTT
TRBJ2-7 TRBV7-2 TRBD2 - CASSAGSGGLEQYF TGTGCCAGCAGCGCGGGGTCGGGGGGTCTCGAGCAGTACTTC
TRBJ2-7 TRBV5-1 - once CASSPLRDEQYF TGCGCCAGCAGCCCTCTCCGGGACGAGCAGTACTTC
TRBJ2-7 TRBV28 - - CASSADRYEQYF TGTGCCAGCAGTGCGGATCGATACGAGCAGTACTTC
TRBJ2-3 TRBV28 - few CASSPQGTDTQYF TGTGCCAGCAGTCCACAGGGAACAGATACGCAGTATTTT
TRBJ2-1 TRBV12-3/TRBV12-4 - - CASKWGGTEQFF TGTGCCAGCAAATGGGGGGGCACCGAGCAGTTCTTC
TRBJ2-3 TRBV14 - - CASSQGRGRGPSDTQYF TGTGCCAGCAGCCAGGGTAGAGGGCGGGGGCCCTCAGATACGCAGTATTTT
TRBJ2-5 TRBV5-1 TRBD1 few CASSFGLRDSQETQYF TGCGCCAGCAGCTTTGGTCTTCGGGACAGCCAAGAGACCCAGTACTTC
TRBJ2-7 TRBV29-1 TRBD2 - CSTRTSGGDEQYF TGCAGCACGAGGACTAGCGGGGGCGACGAGCAGTACTTC
TRBJ1-2 TRBV5-1 TRBD1 few CASSLGQGSRGYTF TGCGCCAGCAGCTTGGGACAGGGGAGTCGGGGCTACACCTTC
TRBJ1-2 TRBV7-8 - - CASSTLPGTRNYGYTF TGTGCCAGCAGCACCCTCCCAGGGACTAGGAACTATGGCTACACCTTC
TRBJ1-6 TRBV28 TRBD1 - CASTRDRGRSPLHF TGTGCCAGCACCCGGGACAGGGGGCGGTCACCCCTCCACTTT
TRBJ2-7 TRBV5-6 TRBD1 - CASSPPTGAYEQYF TGTGCCAGCAGCCCACCGACAGGGGCCTACGAGCAGTACTTC
TRBJ2-7 TRBV9 - - CASAAGGEQYF TGTGCCAGCGCGGCTGGAGGCGAGCAGTACTTC
TRBJ1-4 TRBV5-1 TRBD1 - CASSSGQVHNEKLFF TGCGCCAGCAGCTCGGGACAGGTGCATAATGAAAAACTGTTTTTT